Each of the 16 T cell receptor beta chains below was sequenced from the same sample in a study of blood T cells in healthy people across ages. For the second PCR, which ran for about 6 to 12 cycles, a sample-barcoded 5' primer and a J-beta primer mix were used. MiXCR, run by TCRdb on the 5' RACE reads, gives a single entry per CDR3 protein. The data hold 800,000 or so distinct CDR3 sequences, with about 25% observed a single time. Separately, the same data were catalogued under a study of T cells of mothers and their children.

The sequenced material came from blood. These receptors were taken from a boy younger than 18 in good health.

The count of this clonotype is one. The rearrangement uses TRBV5-1 and TRBJ2-3, with 7 bases aligning to TRBD1. There are 17 residues in the CDR3. Unmatched junction bases numbered 11, after V lost 4 bases and J lost 0 bases. Germline V gene lookup returns CDR1 SGHRS and CDR2 YFSETQ. As DNA, the CDR3 is TGCGCCAGCAGCGGACGACGGACAGGAACTAGCACAGATACGCAGTATTTT. It translates to CASSGRRTGTSTDTQYF.

This clonotype was seen a few times. The chain links TRBV28 to TRBJ1-3; D gene uncertain. The CDR3 is made up of 14 amino acids. Trimming removed 7 bases at V and 1 base at J, with 11 bases between. The V gene's germline CDR1 is MDHEN and CDR2 SYDVKM. DNA for the CDR3: TGTGCCAGCACCTCGGTGGGGTCTGGAAACACCATATATTTT. It codes for CASTSVGSGNTIYF.

This clonotype occurred a few times. The chain recombines TRBV11-2 with TRBJ2-5; the D is unclear. Near its end, the DNA agrees better with TRBJ2-7, so the J call may be wrong. The CDR3 covers 17 residues. Germline assignment: CDR1 SGHAT and CDR2 FQNNGV. The CDR3 sequence: CASSLDGFRKSSYEQYF. CDR3 sequence (DNA): TGTGCCAGCAGCTTAGATGGCTTCAGAAAGTCCTCCTACGAGCAGTACTTC.

V and J are TRBV28 and TRBJ2-7; a weak D match, TRBD2 (6 bases). Germline lookup yields CDR1 MDHEN and CDR2 SYDVKM. CDR3 length: 13 amino acids. Trimming cost V 10 bases and J 0 bases, with 13 bases left between them. The CDR3 reads CAIRGLLSYEQYF. The CDR3 DNA is TGTGCCATTCGGGGACTTCTCTCCTACGAGCAGTACTTC.

This chain joins TRBV20-1 and TRBJ2-3; unclear D gene. The CDR3 loop spans 12 amino acids. Germline values: CDR1 DFQATT, CDR2 SNEGSKA (reference sequence). Trimming stripped 6 bases from V and 1 base from J, with 8 bases between. The CDR3 nucleotides are TGCAGTGCAAAGACCGGCACAGATACGCAGTATTTT. It yields the protein CSAKTGTDTQYF.

V and J are TRBV28 and TRBJ2-7, with 9 bases that match TRBD2. The ends lost 7 bases at V and 1 base at J; junction bases unmatched: 8. The CDR3 is 15 residues long. Germline CDR1 and CDR2: MDHEN and SYDVKM. The CDR3 nucleotides read TGTGCCAGCATGAAACGACTAGCGGAATCCTACGAGCAGTACTTC. Residues: CASMKRLAESYEQYF.

In the case of this clonotype: A read error may account for a junction end that differs from germline. The chain carries TRBV5-1 and TRBJ1-1; no firm D call. Germline CDR1 reads SGHRS; CDR2 reads YFSETQ. CDR3 length equals 13 residues. Written as DNA, the CDR3 is TGCGGCAGCAGCTTGGTGGCGGACACTGAAGCTTTCTTT. It is translated as CGSSLVADTEAFF.

Note on this clonotype: A junction boundary mismatches the germline segment, possibly from a read error. The gene calls are TRBV20-1 and TRBJ2-7; possible D gene TRBD2, 5 bases. CDR3 length: 15 residues. In germline, CDR1 is DFQATT, CDR2 SNEGSKA (reference sequence). This CDR3 is CSARNSRESSYEQCF. The DNA of the CDR3 is TGCAGTGCTAGAAATTCCCGGGAAAGCTCCTACGAGCAGTGCTTC.

The table lists this clonotype with a few counts. The chain has TRBV6-5 and TRBJ1-1; TRBD1 might be the D (5 bases). Trimming shortened V by 7 bases and J by 3 bases, and 15 bases separated the two germline ends. The CDR3 covers 14 residues. The germline gives CDR1 MNHEY, CDR2 SVGAGI. CDR3 loop: CASNTGGSDTEAFF. CDR3 DNA: TGTGCCAGCAACACGGGGGGGTCGGACACTGAAGCTTTCTTT.

This chain joins TRBV7-2 and TRBJ2-3; weak D call: TRBD2 (5 bases). This CDR3 spans 13 amino acids. Trimming took off 1 base at V and 6 bases at J, with 8 bases between the two ends. The germline V gene has CDR1 SGHTA and CDR2 FQGNSA. The CDR3 DNA reads as TGTGCCAGCAGCTTAGGTTGGACTGATACGCAGTATTTT. This sequence encodes CASSLGWTDTQYF.

This clonotype was seen at least ten times. The gene calls are TRBV3-1 and TRBJ1-2; 10 bases are a match to TRBD1. The CDR3 has 16 residues. Per the germline V gene, CDR1 is LGHDT and CDR2 is YNNKEL (reference sequence). Trimming cost V 1 base and J 4 bases; bases outside gene matches: 6. CDR3 region: CASSQGGQGSLYGYTF. The CDR3 DNA is TGTGCCAGCAGCCAAGGGGGACAGGGGAGTCTCTATGGCTACACCTTC.

Comments on this clonotype: A read error may account for a junction end that differs from germline. This chain links TRBV20-1 with TRBJ2-3; 10 bases are a match to TRBD2. Germline loops: CDR1 DFQATT, CDR2 SNEGSKA (reference sequence). The CDR3 has 14 residues. CDR3 loop: CSASGTSGTDTQYF. The CDR3 coding sequence is TGTAGTGCTTCCGGGACTAGCGGCACAGATACGCAGTATTTT.

About this clonotype itself: A much bigger clone sits one base away, suggesting this may be a read error. The chain joins TRBV5-6 to TRBJ2-1; TRBD1 might be the D (6 bases). The CDR3 contains 14 residues. Germline V gene data show CDR1 as SGHDT and CDR2 as YYEEEE. V was clipped by 4 bases and J by 0 bases, with 8 bases between them. CDR3 nucleotide sequence: TGTGCCAGCAGCGACAGGAGCTCCTACAATGAGCAGTTCTTC. Its translation is CASSDRSSYNEQFF.

In its sample, this clonotype was seen a few times. The chain carries TRBV20-1 and TRBJ1-6; no clear D. Germline CDR1 reads DFQATT; CDR2 reads SNEGSKA (reference sequence). The CDR3 covers 15 residues. The V gene lost 2 bases and the J gene lost 0 bases, with 8 bases spanning the gap. DNA of the CDR3: TGCAGTGCTAGAACCCTAACCTCCTATAATTCACCCCTCCACTTT. Its translation is CSARTLTSYNSPLHF.

The chain combines TRBV29-1 with TRBJ2-5; the D gene is possibly TRBD2 (5 bases). The V end lost 0 bases, the J end lost 2 bases, and 13 bases lay between the germline ends. Germline V gives CDR1 SQVTM, CDR2 ANQGSEA. The CDR3 is made up of 15 amino acids. The CDR3 protein is CSVEDPGVQQETQYF. CDR3 nucleotide sequence: TGCAGCGTTGAAGATCCCGGGGTCCAACAAGAGACCCAGTACTTC.

This clonotype has only a few counts. V gene TRBV6-1 combines with J gene TRBJ2-3; 8 bases map to TRBD1. The CDR3 sequence is 16 residues long. The germline V gene encodes CDR1 MNHNS and CDR2 SASEGT. The V and J ends lost 5 bases and 1 base, in that order; junction bases with no gene match: 8. The CDR3 nucleotides read TGTGCCAGCAGTCCCGGGACAGGAGGGGGCACAGATACGCAGTATTTT. It encodes CASSPGTGGGTDTQYF.